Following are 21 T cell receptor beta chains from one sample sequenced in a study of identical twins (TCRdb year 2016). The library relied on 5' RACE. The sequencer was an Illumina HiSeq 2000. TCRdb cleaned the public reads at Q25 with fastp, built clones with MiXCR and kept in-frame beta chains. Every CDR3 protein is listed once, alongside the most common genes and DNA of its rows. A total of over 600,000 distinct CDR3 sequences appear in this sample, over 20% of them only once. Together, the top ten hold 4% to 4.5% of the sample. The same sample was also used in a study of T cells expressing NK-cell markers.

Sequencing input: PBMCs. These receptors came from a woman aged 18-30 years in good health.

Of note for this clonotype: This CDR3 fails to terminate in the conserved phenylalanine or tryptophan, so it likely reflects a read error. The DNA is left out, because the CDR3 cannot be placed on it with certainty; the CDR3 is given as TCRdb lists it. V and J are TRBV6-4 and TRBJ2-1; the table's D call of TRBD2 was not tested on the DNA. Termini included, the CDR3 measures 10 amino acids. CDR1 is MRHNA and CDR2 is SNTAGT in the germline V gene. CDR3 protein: CASSDSIGTS.

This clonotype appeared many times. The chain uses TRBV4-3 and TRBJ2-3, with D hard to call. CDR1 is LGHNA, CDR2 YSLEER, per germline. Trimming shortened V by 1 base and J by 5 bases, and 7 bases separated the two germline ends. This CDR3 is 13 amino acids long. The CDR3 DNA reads TGCGCCAGCAGCCAAGGGCGAGGAGATACGCAGTATTTT. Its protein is CASSQGRGDTQYF.

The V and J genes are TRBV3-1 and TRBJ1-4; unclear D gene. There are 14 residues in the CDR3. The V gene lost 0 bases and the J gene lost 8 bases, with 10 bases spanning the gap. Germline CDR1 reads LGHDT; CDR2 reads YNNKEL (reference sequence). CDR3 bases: TGTGCCAGCAGCCAAGATTTCCGAGCGGAAAAACTGTTTTTT. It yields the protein CASSQDFRAEKLFF. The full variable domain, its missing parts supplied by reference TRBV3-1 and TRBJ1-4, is DTAVSQTPKYLVTQMGNDKSIKCEQNLGHDTMYWYKQDSKKFLKIMFSYNNKELIINETVPNRFSPKSPDKAHLNLHINSLELGDSAVYFCASSQDFRAEKLFFGSGTQLSVL.

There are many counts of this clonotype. The CDR3 coding sequence is TGTGCCAGCAGCCTTATAGGGACTAGCGGGAGGAATGAGCAGTTCTTC. It encodes CASSLIGTSGRNEQFF. The chain uses TRBV14 and TRBJ2-1, with 15 bases matching TRBD2. CDR1 and CDR2 from the germline V gene are SGHDN and FVKESK. Germline trimming cut 4 bases from V and 7 bases from J; bases unmatched to any gene: 5. The CDR3 consists of 16 residues.

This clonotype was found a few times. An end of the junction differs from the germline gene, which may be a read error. DNA of the CDR3: TGTGCTAGCAGCCGTGGACTAGCGGTAGAGACCCAGTACTTC. The encoded protein is CASSRGLAVETQYF. V is TRBV7-7 and J is TRBJ2-5, with 10 bases fitting TRBD2. The V gene's germline CDR1 is SSHAT and CDR2 FNYEAQ (reference sequence). The length of the CDR3 is 14 residues.

The CDR3 protein is CSASPRGGRIEQYF. DNA for the CDR3: TGCAGTGCTAGCCCCCGCGGGGGGCGTATCGAGCAGTACTTC. The chain employs TRBV20-1 and TRBJ2-7, with 8 positions matching TRBD2. V lost 3 bases, J lost 6 bases, and 10 bases stayed unmatched. The CDR3 sequence is 14 residues long. The germline CDR1 and CDR2 sequences are DFQATT and SNEGSKA (reference sequence).

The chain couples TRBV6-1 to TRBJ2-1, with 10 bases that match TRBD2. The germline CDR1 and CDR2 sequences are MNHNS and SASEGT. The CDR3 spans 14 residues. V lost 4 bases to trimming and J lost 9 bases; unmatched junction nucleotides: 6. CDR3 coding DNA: TGTGCCAGCAGTGGCTGGAGCGGGGGGGGTGAGCAGTTCTTC. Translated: CASSGWSGGGEQFF.

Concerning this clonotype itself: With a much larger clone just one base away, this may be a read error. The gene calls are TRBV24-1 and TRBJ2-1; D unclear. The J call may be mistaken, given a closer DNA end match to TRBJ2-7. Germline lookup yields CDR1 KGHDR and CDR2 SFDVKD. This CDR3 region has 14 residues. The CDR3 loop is CATSVSAGSGEQYF. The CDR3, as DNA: TGTGCCACCAGTGTTTCGGCCGGCTCGGGTGAGCAGTACTTC.

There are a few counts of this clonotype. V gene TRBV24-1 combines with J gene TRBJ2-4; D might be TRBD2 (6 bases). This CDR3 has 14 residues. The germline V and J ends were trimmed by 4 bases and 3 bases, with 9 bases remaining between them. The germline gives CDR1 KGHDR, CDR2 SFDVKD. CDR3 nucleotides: TGTGCCACCAGTGAGGGAGGTGGCAAAAACATTCAGTACTTC. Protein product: CATSEGGGKNIQYF.

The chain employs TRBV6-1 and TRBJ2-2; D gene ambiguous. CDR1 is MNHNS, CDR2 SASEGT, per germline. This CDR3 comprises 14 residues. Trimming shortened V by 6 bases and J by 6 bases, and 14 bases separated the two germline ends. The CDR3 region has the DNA TGTGCCAGCAGACCCCCTACTGGGGCCGGGGAGCTGTTTTTT. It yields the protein CASRPPTGAGELFF.

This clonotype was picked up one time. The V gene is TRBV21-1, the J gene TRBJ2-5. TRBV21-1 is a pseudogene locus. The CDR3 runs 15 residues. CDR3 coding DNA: TGTGCCAGCAGCAAAGCGACGACGGACCAAGAGACCCAGTACTTC. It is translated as CASSKATTDQETQYF.

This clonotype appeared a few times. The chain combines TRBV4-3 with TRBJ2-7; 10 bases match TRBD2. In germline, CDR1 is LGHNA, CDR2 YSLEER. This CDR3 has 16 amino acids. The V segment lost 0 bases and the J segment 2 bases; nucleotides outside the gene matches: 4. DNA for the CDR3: TGCGCCAGCAGCCAAGATCAAACTAGCGGGACCTACGAGCAGTACTTC. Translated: CASSQDQTSGTYEQYF.

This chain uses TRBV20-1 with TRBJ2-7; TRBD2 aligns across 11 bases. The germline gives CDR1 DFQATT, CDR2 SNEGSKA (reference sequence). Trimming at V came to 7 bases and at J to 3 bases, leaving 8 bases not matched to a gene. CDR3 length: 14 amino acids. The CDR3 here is CSGLIAGGGYEQYF. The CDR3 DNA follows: TGCAGTGGATTGATAGCGGGGGGGGGCTACGAGCAGTACTTC.

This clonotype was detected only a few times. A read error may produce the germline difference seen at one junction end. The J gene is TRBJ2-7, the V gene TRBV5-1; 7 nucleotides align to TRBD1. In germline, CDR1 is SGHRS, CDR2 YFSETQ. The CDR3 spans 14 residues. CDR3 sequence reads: CASSSRQGSYEQYF. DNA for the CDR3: TGTGCCAGCAGTTCCAGACAGGGCTCCTACGAGCAGTACTTC.

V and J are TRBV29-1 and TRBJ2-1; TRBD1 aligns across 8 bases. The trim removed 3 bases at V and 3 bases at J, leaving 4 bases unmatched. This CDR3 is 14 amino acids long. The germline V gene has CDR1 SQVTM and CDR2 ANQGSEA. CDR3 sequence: CSVETGVHYNEQFF. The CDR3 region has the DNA TGCAGCGTTGAGACAGGGGTCCACTACAATGAGCAGTTCTTC.

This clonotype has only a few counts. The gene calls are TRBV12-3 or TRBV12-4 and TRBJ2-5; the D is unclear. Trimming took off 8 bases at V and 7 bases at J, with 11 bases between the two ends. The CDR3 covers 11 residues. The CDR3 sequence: CASRIRGTQYF. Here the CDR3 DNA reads TGTGCCAGCCGGATCCGCGGGACCCAGTACTTC.

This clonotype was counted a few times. The CDR3 protein is CATSREPGYEQYF. CDR3 nucleotides: TGTGCCACCAGCAGAGAGCCCGGGTACGAGCAGTACTTC. The J gene is TRBJ2-7, the V gene TRBV15, with unresolved D. The germline V gene encodes CDR1 LNHNV and CDR2 YYDKDF (reference sequence). This CDR3 has 13 amino acids. The V and J ends lost 0 bases and 4 bases respectively, with 7 bases between them.

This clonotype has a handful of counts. The CDR3 sequence: CSVLETQYF. CDR3 in DNA: TGCAGCGTACTAGAGACCCAGTACTTC. This chain uses TRBV29-1 with TRBJ2-5; D not resolved. CDR1 SQVTM and CDR2 ANQGSEA come from the germline V gene. This CDR3 contains 9 residues. The ends were cut back, 6 bases at V and 4 bases at J, with 3 bases in the middle. The complete variable domain, with remaining parts taken from reference TRBV29-1 and TRBJ2-5, reads SAVISQKPSRDICQRGTSLTIQCQVDSQVTMMFWYRQQPGQSLTLIATANQGSEATYESGFVIDKFPISRPNLTFSTLTVSNMSPEDSSIYLCSVLETQYFGPGTRLLVL.

In nucleotides, the CDR3 is TGCGCCAGCGGCATGGGACACGGCTACAATGAGCAGTTCTTC. Translated: CASGMGHGYNEQFF. The chain recombines TRBV5-1 with TRBJ2-1; D perhaps matches TRBD1 (6 bases). Germline V gives CDR1 SGHRS, CDR2 YFSETQ. The V gene lost 7 bases and the J gene lost 3 bases, with 14 bases spanning the gap. CDR3 length: 14 residues.

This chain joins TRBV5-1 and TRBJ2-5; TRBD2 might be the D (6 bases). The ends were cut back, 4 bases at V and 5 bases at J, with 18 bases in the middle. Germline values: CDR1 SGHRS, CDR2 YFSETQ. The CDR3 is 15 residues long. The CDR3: CASSQGTTAGETQYF. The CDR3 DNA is TGCGCCAGCAGCCAAGGGACGACCGCGGGGGAGACCCAGTACTTC.

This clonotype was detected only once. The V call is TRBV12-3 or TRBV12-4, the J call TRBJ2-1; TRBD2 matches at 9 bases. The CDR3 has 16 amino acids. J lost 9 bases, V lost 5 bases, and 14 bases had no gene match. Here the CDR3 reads CASSITLAGHLAEQFF. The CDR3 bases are TGTGCCAGCAGTATCACGCTAGCGGGGCACCTCGCTGAGCAGTTCTTC.